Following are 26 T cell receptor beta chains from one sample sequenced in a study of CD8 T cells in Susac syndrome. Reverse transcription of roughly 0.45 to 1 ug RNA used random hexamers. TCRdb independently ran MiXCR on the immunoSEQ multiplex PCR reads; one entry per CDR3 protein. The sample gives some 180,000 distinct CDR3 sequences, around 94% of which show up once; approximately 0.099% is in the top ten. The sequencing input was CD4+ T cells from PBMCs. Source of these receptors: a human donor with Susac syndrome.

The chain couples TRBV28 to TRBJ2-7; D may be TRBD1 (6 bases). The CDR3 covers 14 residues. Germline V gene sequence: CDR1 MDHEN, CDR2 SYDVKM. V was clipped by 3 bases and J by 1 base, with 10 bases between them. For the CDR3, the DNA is TGTGCCAGCAGTTTGCACAGGGAGTCCTACGAGCAGTACTTC. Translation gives CASSLHRESYEQYF.

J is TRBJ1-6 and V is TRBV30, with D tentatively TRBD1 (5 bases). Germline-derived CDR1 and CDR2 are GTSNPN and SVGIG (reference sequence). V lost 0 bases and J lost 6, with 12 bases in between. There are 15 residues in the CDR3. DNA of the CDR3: TGTGCCTGGAGTGTGGTGGCAGGGACTAATTCACCCCTCCACTTT. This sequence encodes CAWSVVAGTNSPLHF.

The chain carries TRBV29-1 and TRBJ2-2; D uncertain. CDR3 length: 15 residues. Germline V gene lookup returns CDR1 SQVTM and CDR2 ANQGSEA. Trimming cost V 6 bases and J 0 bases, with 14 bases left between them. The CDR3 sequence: CSVRLRPSNTGELFF. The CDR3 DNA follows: TGCAGCGTGAGGTTGAGGCCATCGAACACCGGGGAGCTGTTTTTT.

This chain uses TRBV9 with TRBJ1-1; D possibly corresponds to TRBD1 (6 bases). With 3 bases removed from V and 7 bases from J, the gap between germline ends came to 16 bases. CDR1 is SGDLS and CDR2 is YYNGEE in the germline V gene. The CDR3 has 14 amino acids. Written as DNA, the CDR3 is TGTGCCAGCAGCGCCGGACAGTTTTCCTTTGAAGCTTTCTTT. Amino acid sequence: CASSAGQFSFEAFF.

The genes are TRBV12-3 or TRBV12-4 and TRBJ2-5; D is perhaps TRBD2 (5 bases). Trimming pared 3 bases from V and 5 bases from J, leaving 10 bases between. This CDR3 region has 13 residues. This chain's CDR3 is CASSFGEFETQYF. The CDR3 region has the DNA TGTGCCAGCAGTTTTGGGGAGTTCGAGACCCAGTACTTC.

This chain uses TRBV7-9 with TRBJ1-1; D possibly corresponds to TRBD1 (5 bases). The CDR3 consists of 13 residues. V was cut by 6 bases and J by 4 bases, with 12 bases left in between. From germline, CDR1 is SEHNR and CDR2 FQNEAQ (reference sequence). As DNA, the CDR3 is TGTGCCAGCAGTCTGCGGGGCCTCACTGAAGCTTTCTTT. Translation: CASSLRGLTEAFF. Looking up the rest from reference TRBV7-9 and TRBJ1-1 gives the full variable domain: DTGVSQNPRHKITKRGQNVTFRCDPISEHNRLYWYRQTLGQGPEFLTYFQNEAQLEKSRLLSDRFSAERPKGSFSTLEIQRTEQGDSAMYLCASSLRGLTEAFFGQGTRLTVV.

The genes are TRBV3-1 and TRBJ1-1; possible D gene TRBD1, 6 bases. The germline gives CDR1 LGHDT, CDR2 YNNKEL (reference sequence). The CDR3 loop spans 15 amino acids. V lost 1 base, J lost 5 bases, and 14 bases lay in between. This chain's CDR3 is CASSQAHREGTEAFF. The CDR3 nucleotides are TGTGCCAGCAGCCAAGCCCACAGGGAGGGAACTGAAGCTTTCTTT.

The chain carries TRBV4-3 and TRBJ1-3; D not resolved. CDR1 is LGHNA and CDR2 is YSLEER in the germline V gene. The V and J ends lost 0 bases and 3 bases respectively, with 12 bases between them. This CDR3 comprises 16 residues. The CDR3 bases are TGCGCCAGCAGCCAAGACCGGTTGGGCGGTGGAAACACCATATATTTT. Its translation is CASSQDRLGGGNTIYF.

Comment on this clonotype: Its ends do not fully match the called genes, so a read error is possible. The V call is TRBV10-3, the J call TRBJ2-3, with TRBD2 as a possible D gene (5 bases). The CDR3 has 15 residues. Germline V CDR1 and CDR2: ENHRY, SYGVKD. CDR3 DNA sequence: TGTGCCATCAGTGAGCTAGCTGAGAGCACAAATACGCAGTATTTT. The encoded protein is CAISELAESTNTQYF.

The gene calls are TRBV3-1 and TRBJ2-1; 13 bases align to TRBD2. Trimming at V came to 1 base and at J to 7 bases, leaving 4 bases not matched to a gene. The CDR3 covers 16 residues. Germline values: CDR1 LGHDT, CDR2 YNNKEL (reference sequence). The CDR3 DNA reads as TGTGCCAGCAGCCAAGTTACTAGCGGGGGGGGGAATGAGCAGTTCTTC. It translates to CASSQVTSGGGNEQFF.

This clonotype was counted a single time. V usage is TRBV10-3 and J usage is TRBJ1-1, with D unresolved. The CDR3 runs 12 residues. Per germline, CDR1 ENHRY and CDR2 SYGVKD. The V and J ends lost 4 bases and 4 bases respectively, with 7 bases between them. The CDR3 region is CAISGAATEAFF. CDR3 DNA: TGTGCCATCAGTGGGGCGGCCACTGAAGCTTTCTTT.

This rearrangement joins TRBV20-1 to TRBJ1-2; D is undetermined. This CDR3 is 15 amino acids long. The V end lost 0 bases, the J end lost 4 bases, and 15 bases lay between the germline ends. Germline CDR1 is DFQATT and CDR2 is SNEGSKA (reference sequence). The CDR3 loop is CSAREQSGGPYGYTF. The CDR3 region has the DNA TGCAGTGCTAGAGAACAGTCGGGCGGCCCCTATGGCTACACCTTC.

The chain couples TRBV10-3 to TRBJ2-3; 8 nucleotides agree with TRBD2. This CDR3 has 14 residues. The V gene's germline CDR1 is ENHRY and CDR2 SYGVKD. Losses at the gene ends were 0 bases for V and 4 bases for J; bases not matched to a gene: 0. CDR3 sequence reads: CAISESRGADTQYF. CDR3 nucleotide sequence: TGTGCCATCAGTGAGTCGCGGGGGGCAGATACGCAGTATTTT.

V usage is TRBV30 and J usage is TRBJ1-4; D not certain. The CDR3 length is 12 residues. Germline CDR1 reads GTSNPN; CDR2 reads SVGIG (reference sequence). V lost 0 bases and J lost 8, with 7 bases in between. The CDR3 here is CAWSVQWEKLFF. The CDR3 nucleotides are TGTGCCTGGAGTGTACAGTGGGAAAAACTGTTTTTT. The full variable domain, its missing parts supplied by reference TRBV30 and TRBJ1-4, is SQTIHQWPATLVQPVGSPLSLECTVEGTSNPNLYWYRQAAGRGLQLLFYSVGIGQISSEVPQNLSASRPQDRQFILSSKKLLLSDSGFYLCAWSVQWEKLFFGSGTQLSVL.

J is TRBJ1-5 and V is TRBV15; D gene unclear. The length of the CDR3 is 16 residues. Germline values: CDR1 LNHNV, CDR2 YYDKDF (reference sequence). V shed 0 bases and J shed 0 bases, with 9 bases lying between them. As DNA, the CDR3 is TGTGCCACCAGCAGAGATTATAAAAGTAGCAATCAGCCCCAGCATTTT. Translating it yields CATSRDYKSSNQPQHF.

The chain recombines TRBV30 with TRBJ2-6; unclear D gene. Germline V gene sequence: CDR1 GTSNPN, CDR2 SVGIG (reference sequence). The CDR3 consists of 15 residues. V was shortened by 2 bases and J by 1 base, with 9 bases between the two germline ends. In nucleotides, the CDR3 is TGTGCCTGGAGTCCACCGCGGTCTGGGGCCAACGTCCTGACTTTC. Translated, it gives CAWSPPRSGANVLTF.

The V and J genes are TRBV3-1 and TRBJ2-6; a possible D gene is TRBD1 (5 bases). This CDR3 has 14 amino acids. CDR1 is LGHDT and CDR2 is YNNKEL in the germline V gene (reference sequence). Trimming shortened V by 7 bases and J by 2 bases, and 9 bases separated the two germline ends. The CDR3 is CASTATAGANVLTF. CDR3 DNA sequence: TGTGCCAGCACCGCGACAGCTGGGGCCAACGTCCTGACTTTC.

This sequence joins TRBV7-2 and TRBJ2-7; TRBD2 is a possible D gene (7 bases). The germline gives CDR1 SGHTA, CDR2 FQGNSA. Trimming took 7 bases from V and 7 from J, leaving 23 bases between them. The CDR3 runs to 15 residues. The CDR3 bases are TGTGCCAGCATTCTTTTTTCTGGGGGGGCCGGGGAGCAGTACTTC. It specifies CASILFSGGAGEQYF.

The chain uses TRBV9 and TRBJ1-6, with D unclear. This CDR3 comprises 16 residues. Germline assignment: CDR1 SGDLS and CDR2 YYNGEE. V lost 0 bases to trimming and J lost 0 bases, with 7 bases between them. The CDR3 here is CASSVAVSSYNSPLHF. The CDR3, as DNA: TGTGCCAGCAGCGTAGCTGTGAGCTCCTATAATTCACCCCTCCACTTT.

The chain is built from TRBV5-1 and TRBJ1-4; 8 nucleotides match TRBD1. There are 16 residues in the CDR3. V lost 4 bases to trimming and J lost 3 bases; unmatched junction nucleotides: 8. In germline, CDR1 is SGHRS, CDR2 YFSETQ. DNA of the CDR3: TGCGCCAGCAGCCACGGACAGGGTTCTCCTAATGAAAAACTGTTTTTT. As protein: CASSHGQGSPNEKLFF. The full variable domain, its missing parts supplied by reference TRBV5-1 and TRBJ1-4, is KAGVTQTPRYLIKTRGQQVTLSCSPISGHRSVSWYQQTPGQGLQFLFEYFSETQRNKGNFPGRFSGRQFSNSRSEMNVSTLELGDSALYLCASSHGQGSPNEKLFFGSGTQLSVL.

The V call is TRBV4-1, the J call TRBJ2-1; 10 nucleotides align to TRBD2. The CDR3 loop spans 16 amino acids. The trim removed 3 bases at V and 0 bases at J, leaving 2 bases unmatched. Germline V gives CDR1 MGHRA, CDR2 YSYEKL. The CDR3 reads CASSHLAGGSYNEQFF. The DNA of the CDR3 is TGCGCCAGCAGCCATTTAGCGGGGGGCTCCTACAATGAGCAGTTCTTC.

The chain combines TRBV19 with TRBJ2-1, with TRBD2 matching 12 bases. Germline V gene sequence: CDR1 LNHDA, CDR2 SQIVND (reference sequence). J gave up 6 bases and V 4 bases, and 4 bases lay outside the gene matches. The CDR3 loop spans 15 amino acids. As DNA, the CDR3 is TGTGCCAGTAGTACCGGACTAGCGGGGATCAATGAGCAGTTCTTC. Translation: CASSTGLAGINEQFF.

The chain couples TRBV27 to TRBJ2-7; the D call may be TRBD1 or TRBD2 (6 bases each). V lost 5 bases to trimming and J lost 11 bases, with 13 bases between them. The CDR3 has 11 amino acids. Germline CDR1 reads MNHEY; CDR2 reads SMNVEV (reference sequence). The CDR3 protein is CASSVGGRKYF. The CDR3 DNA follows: TGTGCCAGCAGTGTGGGGGGCCGGAAGTACTTC.

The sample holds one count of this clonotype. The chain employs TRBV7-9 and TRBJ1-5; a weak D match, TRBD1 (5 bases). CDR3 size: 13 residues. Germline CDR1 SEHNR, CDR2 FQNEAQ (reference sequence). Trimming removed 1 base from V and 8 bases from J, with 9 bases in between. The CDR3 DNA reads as TGTGCCAGCAGCTTAGGGTCGGGGGAGCCCCAGCATTTT. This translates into CASSLGSGEPQHF.

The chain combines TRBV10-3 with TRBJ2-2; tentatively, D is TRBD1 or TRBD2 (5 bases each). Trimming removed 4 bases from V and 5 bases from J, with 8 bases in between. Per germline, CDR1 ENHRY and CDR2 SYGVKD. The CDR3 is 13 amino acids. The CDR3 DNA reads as TGTGCCATCAGTGTGGGGGAAACCGGGGAGCTGTTTTTT. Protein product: CAISVGETGELFF.

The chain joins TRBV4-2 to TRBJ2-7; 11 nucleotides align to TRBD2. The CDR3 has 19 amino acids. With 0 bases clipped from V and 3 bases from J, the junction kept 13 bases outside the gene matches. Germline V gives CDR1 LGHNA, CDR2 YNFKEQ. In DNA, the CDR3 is TGTGCCAGCAGCCAAGAAGACATAGCGGGAGGGCCCCTAAGCTACGAGCAGTACTTC. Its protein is CASSQEDIAGGPLSYEQYF.